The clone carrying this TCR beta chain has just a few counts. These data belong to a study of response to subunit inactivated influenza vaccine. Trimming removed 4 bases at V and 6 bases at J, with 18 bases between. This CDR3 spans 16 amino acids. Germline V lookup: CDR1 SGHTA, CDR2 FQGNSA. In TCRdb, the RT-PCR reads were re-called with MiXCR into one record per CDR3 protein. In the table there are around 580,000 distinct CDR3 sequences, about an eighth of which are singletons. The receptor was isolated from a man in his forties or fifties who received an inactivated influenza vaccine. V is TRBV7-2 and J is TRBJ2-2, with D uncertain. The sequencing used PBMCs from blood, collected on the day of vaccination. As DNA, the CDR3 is TGTGCCAGCAGCTCCCCTTTCCTAGTGGTGGCCGGGGAGCTGTTTTTT. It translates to CASSSPFLVVAGELFF.